This TCR beta chain was sequenced in a study of blood T cell repertoires in COVID-19. On the study more broadly: The study drew acute and convalescent COVID-19 samples from the United States, Italy and Spain. T cells, B-cell-depleted T cells, or PBMCs provided the cDNA or gDNA that served as material.

Per the original methods: Researchers report that nucleated cell counts were estimated from reference gene primer amplification. Profiled with immunoSEQ multiplex PCR; TCRdb holds only in-frame clones, not every one. That table gives V, J and clone size, and the DNA gave D and trimming. The table lists 200,000 to 250,000 clones, roughly four fifths of them singletons. This CDR3 has 16 residues. J was trimmed by 0 bases and V by 3 bases; bases with no gene match: 2. Looked up from germline, CDR1 is LGHNA and CDR2 is YNFKEQ. This TCR came from a woman in her 70s with acute or convalescent COVID-19. The specimen sequenced was peripheral blood. The genes are TRBV4-2 and TRBJ1-5; 10 bases line up with TRBD1. The CDR3 DNA follows: TGTGCCAGCAGCCAGGACAGGGGGAATAGCAATCAGCCCCAGCATTTT. Its protein product is CASSQDRGNSNQPQHF.